This T cell receptor (beta chain) was sequenced during a study of tumor-infiltrating T cells and Merkel cell polyomavirus (dated by TCRdb to about 2017). For context, the study as a whole: In Merkel cell carcinoma patients, the study examined CD8+ T cells specific for the Merkel cell polyomavirus KLL epitope. TRB sequencing covered KLL-tetramer-sorted cells from blood or tumor-infiltrating lymphocytes in about 15 samples, plus 12 matched whole-tumor samples. Across the study, one tumor sample was a frozen nodal tumor digest and one was a flash-frozen core biopsy of a metastasis. The therapies patients received were varied and non-standardized, including chemotherapy, radiation and immunotherapies. An average of around 700 cells (range roughly 350-8,000) was sorted from blood, and an average of roughly 6,000 cells (range about 1,844-12,799) was sorted from TIL. Disease stage at presentation varied among the patients, and patient follow-up lasted a median of approximately 2.5 years, ranging from roughly 1.1 to 6.0 years.

About this clone: Base qualities are not at hand, and no much larger clone is one base apart.

All patients' tumors stained robustly positive for Merkel cell polyomavirus Large T antigen by immunohistochemistry. The study included about a dozen Merkel cell carcinoma patients whose blood and/or cultured TIL contained robust KLL-tetramer+ populations exceeding 0.04% of CD8+ T cells. All patients were Caucasian, with a median age of around 69 years and a range of 50 to 77 years. A minimum of 1.7 million cells were stained with anti-CD8 PE antibody, a KLL APC tetramer and 7-AAD viability dye. Peripheral blood mononuclear cells were isolated from heparinized blood by Ficoll preparation and cryopreserved. Cells that were tetramer-positive and CD8-high were sorted on a FACSAriaII and then flash frozen. Here is what the overall study found, with its caveats: The small sample size of the study (n of about 13 patients) is recognized as a limitation. Because only a single viral epitope was studied, T cells directed against other Merkel cell polyomavirus epitopes were not captured. KLL-specific TRB repertoires were found to be diverse and largely private, with only one public clonotype, shared by two patients, identified among fewer than 400 unique sequences. A significant MCC-specific survival advantage (P = 0.0051) was associated with a greater number of unique KLL-specific clonotypes in tumors (roughly 5-120 vs 0-3). A higher intratumoral fraction of KLL-specific T cells (roughly 1.9-18% versus roughly 0-0.14%) was associated with significantly improved MCC-specific survival.

Library construction relied on the immunoSEQ multiplex PCR assay. Genomic DNA extraction, TRB sequencing and normalization were performed by Adaptive Biotechnologies (Seattle, WA). The original methods were these. TRB sequences were counted as tetramer-positive clonotypes only when an estimated two or more genomes were present. Clonality was computed as one minus Shannon entropy of productive TRB sequences normalized by log2 of unique productive sequences. KLL-specific clonotypes in tumors were identified by matching TCRbeta CDR3 amino acid sequences to those from the tetramer-sorted sample of each patient. TCRdb holds this immuneACCESS table with in-frame rearrangements only. Some clones are missing; in checked studies, unresolved V genes explain under half, and the rest has no known cause. The D gene and trimming were derived from the DNA, and the V and J assignments and clone size from that table. The sample yields around 1,000 clones; around nine tenths were counted once. Clones ranked in the top ten supply nearly 20% of the sample.

The CDR3 contains 11 residues, cysteine and phenylalanine counted. Left in the record is the CDR3 DNA by itself, 33 bases read in frame from the first base. V is pared back by 2 bases and J by 5 bases, with 4 bases lying between the germline termini. Sequences SEHNR (CDR1) and FQNEAQ (CDR2) are obtained from the germline V gene (reference sequence). This chain is built from TRBV7-9 and TRBJ2-7, with the identity of the D gene unclear. The specimen was Merkel cell polyomavirus peptide tetramer+ CD8+ T cells sorted from blood. The sample's cell subset or site, from its label and the paper: CD8+ T cells binding a tetramer loaded with the MCPyV common T-antigen KLL epitope. This TCR derives from a man in his sixties with Merkel cell carcinoma. The encoded CDR3 is CASSLSDEQYF. At the DNA level, the sequence is TGTGCCAGCAGCTTAAGCGACGAGCAGTACTTC. Beyond the CDR3, the reference TRBV7-9 and TRBJ2-7 genes provide the residues; the full variable domain reads: DTGVSQNPRHKITKRGQNVTFRCDPISEHNRLYWYRQTLGQGPEFLTYFQNEAQLEKSRLLSDRFSAERPKGSFSTLEIQRTEQGDSAMYLCASSLSDEQYFGPGTRLTVT.